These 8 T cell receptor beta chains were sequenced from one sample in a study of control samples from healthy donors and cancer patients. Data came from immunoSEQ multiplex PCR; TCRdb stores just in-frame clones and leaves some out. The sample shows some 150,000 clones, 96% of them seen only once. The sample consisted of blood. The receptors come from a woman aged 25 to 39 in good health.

DNA of the CDR3: TGTGCCAGCCCATCGCACTCAGGGAGCACTGAAGCTTTCTTT. This translates into CASPSHSGSTEAFF. The chain employs TRBV6-6 and TRBJ1-1; D perhaps matches TRBD1 (5 bases). The germline V gene encodes CDR1 MNHNY and CDR2 SVGAGI (reference sequence). Trimming stripped 8 bases from V and 4 bases from J, with 17 bases between. The length of the CDR3 is 14 residues.

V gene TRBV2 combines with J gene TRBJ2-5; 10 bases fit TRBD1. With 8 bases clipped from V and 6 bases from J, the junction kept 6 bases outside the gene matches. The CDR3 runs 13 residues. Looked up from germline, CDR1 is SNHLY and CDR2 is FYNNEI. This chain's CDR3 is CASRRDRGQTQYF. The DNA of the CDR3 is TGTGCCAGCCGCCGGGACAGGGGACAGACCCAGTACTTC.

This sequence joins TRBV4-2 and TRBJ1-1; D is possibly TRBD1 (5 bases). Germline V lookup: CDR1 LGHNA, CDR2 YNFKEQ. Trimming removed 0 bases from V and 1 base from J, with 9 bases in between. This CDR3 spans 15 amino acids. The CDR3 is CASSQDRGSNTEAFF. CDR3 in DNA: TGTGCCAGCAGCCAAGATAGGGGATCGAACACTGAAGCTTTCTTT.

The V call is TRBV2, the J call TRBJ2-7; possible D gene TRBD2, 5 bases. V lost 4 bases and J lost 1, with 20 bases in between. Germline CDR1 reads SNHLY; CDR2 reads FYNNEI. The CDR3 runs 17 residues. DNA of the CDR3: TGTGCCAGCAGTGTAAGCGGAGAAAGGCATGGGTCCTACGAGCAGTACTTC. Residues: CASSVSGERHGSYEQYF.

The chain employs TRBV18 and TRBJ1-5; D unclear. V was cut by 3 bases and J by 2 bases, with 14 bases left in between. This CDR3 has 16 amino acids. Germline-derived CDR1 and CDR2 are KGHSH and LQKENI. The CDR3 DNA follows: TGTGCCAGCTCACCGAATGCCGGAGGAGGCAATCAGCCCCAGCATTTT. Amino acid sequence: CASSPNAGGGNQPQHF.

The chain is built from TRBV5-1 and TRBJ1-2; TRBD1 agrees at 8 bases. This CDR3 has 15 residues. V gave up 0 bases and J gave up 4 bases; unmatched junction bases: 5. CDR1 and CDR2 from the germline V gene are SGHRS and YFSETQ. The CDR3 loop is CASSLGVDRAYGYTF. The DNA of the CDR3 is TGCGCCAGCAGCTTGGGGGTGGACAGGGCCTATGGCTACACCTTC.

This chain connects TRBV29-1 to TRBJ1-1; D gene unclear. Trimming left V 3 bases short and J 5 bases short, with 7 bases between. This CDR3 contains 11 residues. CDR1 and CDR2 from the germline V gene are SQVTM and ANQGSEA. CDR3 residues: CSVEARTEAFF. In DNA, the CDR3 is TGCAGCGTTGAGGCACGGACTGAAGCTTTCTTT. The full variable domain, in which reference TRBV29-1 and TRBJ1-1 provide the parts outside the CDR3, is SAVISQKPSRDICQRGTSLTIQCQVDSQVTMMFWYRQQPGQSLTLIATANQGSEATYESGFVIDKFPISRPNLTFSTLTVSNMSPEDSSIYLCSVEARTEAFFGQGTRLTVV.

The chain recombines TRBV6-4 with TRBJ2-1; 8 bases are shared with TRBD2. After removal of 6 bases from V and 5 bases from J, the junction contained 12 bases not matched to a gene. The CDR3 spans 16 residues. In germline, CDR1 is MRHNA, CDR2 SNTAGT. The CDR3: CASSYRAGEGNNEQFF. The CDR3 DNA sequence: TGTGCCAGCAGCTACCGAGCGGGGGAGGGCAACAATGAGCAGTTCTTC.